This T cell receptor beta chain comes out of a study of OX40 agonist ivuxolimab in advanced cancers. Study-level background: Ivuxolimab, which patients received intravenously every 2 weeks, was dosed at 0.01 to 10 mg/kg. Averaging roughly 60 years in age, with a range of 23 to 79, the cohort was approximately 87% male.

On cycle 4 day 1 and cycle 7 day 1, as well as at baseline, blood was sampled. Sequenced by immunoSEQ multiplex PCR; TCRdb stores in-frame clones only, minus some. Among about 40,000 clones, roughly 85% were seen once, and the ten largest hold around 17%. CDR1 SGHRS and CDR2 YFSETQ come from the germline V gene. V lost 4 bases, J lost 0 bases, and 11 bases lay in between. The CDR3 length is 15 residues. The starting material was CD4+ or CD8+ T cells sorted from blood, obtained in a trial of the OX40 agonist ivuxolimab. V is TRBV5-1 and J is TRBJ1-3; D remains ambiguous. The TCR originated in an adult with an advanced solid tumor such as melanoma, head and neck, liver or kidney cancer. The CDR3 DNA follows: TGCGCCAGCAGCAGATACGTGGGCTCTGGAAACACCATATATTTT. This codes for CASSRYVGSGNTIYF.